This T cell receptor (beta chain) derives from a study of T cell repertoires in cytomegalovirus infection. Study-level information: Researchers turned to recently identified HLA-C-restricted CMV epitopes as well as well-studied HLA-B-restricted ones. Indicated by public TCR beta signatures were CMV infection and matching HLA type. Study-wide points: Carriers of CMV and the relevant HLA type were discriminated by public TCR beta frequency. HLA-C-restricted CMV clonotypes gave the most frequent clonotype in two of eight donors.

The CDR3 covers 17 residues. V was clipped by 0 bases and J by 7 bases; unmatched bases: 10. Germline values: CDR1 SGHDN, CDR2 FVKESK. TCRdb ran MiXCR on the reads and lists one entry per CDR3 protein. The sample holds some 130,000 distinct CDR3 sequences, 32% seen once. Turning to this clonotype: What it binds is unknown.

V usage is TRBV14 and J usage is TRBJ1-1; 11 bases are shared with TRBD1. The source of this sequence is a human donor in good health (CMV status not recorded). Some clones in this sample may be carry-over from other donors' samples. The sample here was CD8+ T cells from cultured PBMCs, taken from culture after CMV antigen stimulation. CDR3 sequence (DNA): TGTGCCAGCAGCCAAGATTTTGGGACAGGGGGACGAATTGAAGCTTTCTTT. It translates to CASSQDFGTGGRIEAFF.